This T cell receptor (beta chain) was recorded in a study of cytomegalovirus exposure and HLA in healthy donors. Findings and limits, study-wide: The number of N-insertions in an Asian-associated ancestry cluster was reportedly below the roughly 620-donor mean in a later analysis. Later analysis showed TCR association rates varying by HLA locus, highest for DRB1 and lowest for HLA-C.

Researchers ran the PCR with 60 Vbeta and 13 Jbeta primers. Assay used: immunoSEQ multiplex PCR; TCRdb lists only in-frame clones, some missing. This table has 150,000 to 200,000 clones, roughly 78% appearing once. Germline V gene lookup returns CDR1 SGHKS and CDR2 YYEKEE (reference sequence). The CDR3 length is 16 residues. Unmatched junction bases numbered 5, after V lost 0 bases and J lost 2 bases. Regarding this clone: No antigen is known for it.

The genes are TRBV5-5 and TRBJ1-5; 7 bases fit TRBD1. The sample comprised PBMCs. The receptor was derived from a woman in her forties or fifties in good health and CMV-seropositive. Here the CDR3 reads CASSLDWRGRNQPQHF. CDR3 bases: TGTGCCAGCAGCTTGGATTGGAGGGGGCGCAATCAGCCCCAGCATTTT. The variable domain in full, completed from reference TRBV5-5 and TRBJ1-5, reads DAGVTQSPTHLIKTRGQQVTLRCSPISGHKSVSWYQQVLGQGPQFIFQYYEKEERGRGNFPDRFSARQFPNYSSELNVNALLLGDSALYLCASSLDWRGRNQPQHFGDGTRLSIL.